This record looks at one T cell receptor beta chain sequence and its context. It may be a read error: a sequence one base away is much more abundant. The data originate from a study of regulatory T cells in long-lasting Graves disease. About the study: Graves' patients (newly diagnosed) had been on antithyroid drugs under 3 months.

Germline V gene data show CDR1 as MNHEY and CDR2 as SMNVEV (reference sequence). The CDR3 is 14 amino acids. Both iRepertoire HTBI primers and Arm-PCR of CDR3 regions were used to build the TCR beta libraries. Using its own MiXCR run on the multiplex PCR reads, TCRdb lists one record per CDR3 protein. Among around 450,000 distinct CDR3 sequences listed, just under 15% were seen once. The time point denotes: newly diagnosed GD, antithyroid drugs for less than 3 months. Isolated PBMC RNA provided the starting material for the TCR library. This sample was also put to use in a study of T cells in Graves' hyperthyroidism and ophthalmopathy.

This clonotype was obtained from a young woman with Graves disease. The J gene is TRBJ2-1, the V gene TRBV27; either TRBD1 or TRBD2 may supply D (5 bases each). This material consisted of peripheral blood mononuclear cells (PBMCs), taken at new diagnosis, from a patient treated with antithyroid drugs. The CDR3 here is CASSGGRAYNEQSF. In nucleotides, the CDR3 is TGTGCCAGCAGTGGGGGTAGGGCCTACAATGAGCAGTCCTTC.